The 19 T cell receptor beta chains given below trace back to one sample, sequenced in a study of Tregs in tolerant kidney transplant recipients. Method: immunoSEQ multiplex PCR; TCRdb's copy keeps in-frame clones and lacks some. The sample has tens of thousands of clones; around 84% are singletons. Specimen: CD4+ T cells from blood. The receptors stem from a human donor in good health.

The V gene is TRBV5-1, the J gene TRBJ2-5; 8 nucleotides line up with TRBD2. TRBJ2-7 explains the end of the DNA better; the J call may be wrong. Germline V CDR1 and CDR2: SGHRS, YFSETQ. The CDR3 has 14 amino acids. CDR3 in DNA: TGCGCCAGCAGCTTGTTGCGGGAGGCCCACGAGCAGTACTTC. It is translated as CASSLLREAHEQYF.

The V and J genes are TRBV12-5 and TRBJ1-5; D ambiguous. Germline loops: CDR1 LGHNT, CDR2 FRNRAP. Trimming cost V 2 bases and J 2 bases, with 13 bases left between them. The CDR3 runs to 16 residues. This CDR3 reads CASGLIAGSGNQPQHF. As DNA, the CDR3 is TGTGCTAGTGGTTTGATTGCCGGGTCGGGCAATCAGCCCCAGCATTTT.

This rearrangement joins TRBV6-4 to TRBJ2-1; TRBD2 is a possible D gene (5 bases). Deletions cut 4 bases from V and 7 bases from J, with 14 bases between. Germline lookup yields CDR1 MRHNA and CDR2 SNTAGT. CDR3 length: 14 residues. CDR3 bases: TGTGCCAGCAGTGCAGAACTAGGTAGAAATGAGCAGTTCTTC. Its protein is CASSAELGRNEQFF.

The genes are TRBV5-1 and TRBJ2-3; 14 nucleotides match TRBD2. Looked up from germline, CDR1 is SGHRS and CDR2 is YFSETQ. There are 16 residues in the CDR3. Trimming took 4 bases from V and 5 from J; bases not matched to a gene: 6. The CDR3 region is CASSLGLAGVKDTQYF. CDR3 coding DNA: TGCGCCAGCAGCCTGGGACTAGCGGGAGTCAAAGATACGCAGTATTTT.

V and J are TRBV5-1 and TRBJ2-1, with TRBD2 matching 15 bases. CDR1 SGHRS and CDR2 YFSETQ come from the germline V gene. Losses at the gene ends were 5 bases for V and 6 bases for J; bases not matched to a gene: 3. CDR3 length: 15 residues. Here the CDR3 DNA reads TGCGCCAGCAGGACGGGACTAGCGGGAGGCAATGAGCAGTTCTTC. It encodes CASRTGLAGGNEQFF. Based on the CDR3 plus reference TRBV5-1 and TRBJ2-1, the full variable domain is KAGVTQTPRYLIKTRGQQVTLSCSPISGHRSVSWYQQTPGQGLQFLFEYFSETQRNKGNFPGRFSGRQFSNSRSEMNVSTLELGDSALYLCASRTGLAGGNEQFFGPGTRLTVL.

The chain uses TRBV5-1 and TRBJ1-2, with D perhaps TRBD1 (5 bases). Trimming removed 0 bases at V and 9 bases at J, with 21 bases between. This CDR3 comprises 16 residues. CDR1 is SGHRS, CDR2 YFSETQ, per germline. The CDR3 protein is CASSLAPPGQGGSYTF. The CDR3 bases are TGCGCCAGCAGCTTGGCGCCCCCGGGGCAGGGAGGGAGCTACACCTTC. Full variable domain (outside the CDR3, taken from reference TRBV5-1 and TRBJ1-2): KAGVTQTPRYLIKTRGQQVTLSCSPISGHRSVSWYQQTPGQGLQFLFEYFSETQRNKGNFPGRFSGRQFSNSRSEMNVSTLELGDSALYLCASSLAPPGQGGSYTFGSGTRLTVV.

This clone was counted once. This chain joins TRBV11-2 and TRBJ2-4; D unresolved. Trimming removed 5 bases at V and 0 bases at J, with 17 bases between. The CDR3 has 17 amino acids. Germline CDR1 reads SGHAT; CDR2 reads FQNNGV. CDR3 DNA: TGTGCCAGCAGCCCGTTAGTGCGTCCTCTAGCCAAAAACATTCAGTACTTC. This gives the protein CASSPLVRPLAKNIQYF. Full variable domain (rest looked up from reference TRBV11-2 and TRBJ2-4): EAGVAQSPRYKIIEKRQSVAFWCNPISGHATLYWYQQILGQGPKLLIQFQNNGVVDDSQLPKDRFSAERLKGVDSTLKIQPAKLEDSAVYLCASSPLVRPLAKNIQYFGAGTRLSVL.

The chain combines TRBV21-1 with TRBJ1-5. TRBV21-1 is noted as a pseudogene. The CDR3 totals 17 residues. This CDR3 reads CASSKGGRGQDNQPQHF. CDR3 sequence (DNA): TGTGCCAGCAGCAAAGGCGGGCGGGGACAAGACAATCAGCCCCAGCATTTT.

This clone appeared once. The J gene is TRBJ1-3, the V gene TRBV9; D ambiguous. Germline V gene sequence: CDR1 SGDLS, CDR2 YYNGEE. The V and J ends lost 2 bases and 4 bases respectively, with 10 bases between them. The CDR3 has 14 amino acids. CDR3 DNA sequence: TGTGCCAGCAGCGTGGTAGATTCCGGAAACACCATATATTTT. Encoded protein: CASSVVDSGNTIYF.

The chain is built from TRBV9 and TRBJ2-1; 9 bases match TRBD2. The V segment lost 0 bases and the J segment 4 bases; nucleotides outside the gene matches: 2. Germline V gives CDR1 SGDLS, CDR2 YYNGEE. The CDR3 spans 15 residues. Here the CDR3 reads CASSVGGGDYNEQFF. The CDR3 DNA is TGTGCCAGCAGCGTAGGCGGGGGGGATTACAATGAGCAGTTCTTC.

V is TRBV15 and J is TRBJ2-7; unclear D gene. Trimming cost V 8 bases and J 2 bases, with 13 bases left between them. CDR1 and CDR2 from the germline V gene are LNHNV and YYDKDF (reference sequence). CDR3 length: 13 amino acids. The CDR3 is CATSSMGTYEQYF. The CDR3 DNA reads as TGTGCCACCTCCTCGATGGGTACCTACGAGCAGTACTTC.

The V gene is TRBV7-9, the J gene TRBJ2-3; D ambiguous. The germline V and J ends were trimmed by 1 base and 2 bases, with 7 bases remaining between them. The CDR3 consists of 14 residues. Germline CDR1 and CDR2: SEHNR and FQNEAQ (reference sequence). CDR3 protein: CASSLEGLTDTQYF. CDR3 bases: TGTGCCAGCAGCTTAGAAGGTCTCACAGATACGCAGTATTTT.

This clone was observed a handful of times. This chain joins TRBV4-1 and TRBJ2-5; TRBD1 might be the D (6 bases). Germline V gene lookup returns CDR1 MGHRA and CDR2 YSYEKL. There are 14 residues in the CDR3. Trimming removed 6 bases at V and 2 bases at J, with 13 bases between. The CDR3 DNA is TGCGCCAGCAGGAAGGGGGTGAATCAAGAGACCCAGTACTTC. Amino acids: CASRKGVNQETQYF.

CDR3 loop: CASSHRDLNTGELFF. CDR3 nucleotide sequence: TGCGCCAGCAGCCACAGGGACTTGAACACCGGGGAGCTGTTTTTT. This sequence joins TRBV4-1 and TRBJ2-2; D is perhaps TRBD2 (6 bases). Germline V lookup: CDR1 MGHRA, CDR2 YSYEKL. The CDR3 contains 15 residues. Trimming removed 3 bases from V and 1 base from J, with 9 bases in between.

This clone has only one observation. This sequence joins TRBV4-3 and TRBJ1-6; no reliable D call. This CDR3 spans 15 amino acids. The germline V gene has CDR1 LGHNA and CDR2 YSLEER. The V and J ends lost 2 bases and 9 bases respectively, with 14 bases between them. CDR3 region: CASSQRFLGSSPLHF. In nucleotides, the CDR3 is TGCGCCAGCAGCCAAAGATTTCTTGGAAGTTCACCCCTCCACTTT.

The chain recombines TRBV5-1 with TRBJ2-3; D may be TRBD1 (5 bases). Germline lookup yields CDR1 SGHRS and CDR2 YFSETQ. Trimming stripped 0 bases from V and 2 bases from J, with 10 bases between. The CDR3 extends over 15 amino acids. This CDR3 reads CASSLVGAPTDTQYF. The CDR3 bases are TGCGCCAGCAGCTTGGTTGGGGCCCCCACAGATACGCAGTATTTT.

This chain uses TRBV11-3 with TRBJ1-2; D gene unclear. Per germline, CDR1 SGHNT and CDR2 YENEEA. This CDR3 has 12 residues. Trimming left V 1 base short and J 6 bases short, with 6 bases between. The CDR3 protein is CASSLAENGYTF. CDR3 DNA: TGTGCCAGCAGCTTAGCGGAAAATGGCTACACCTTC. The whole variable domain, filled in from reference TRBV11-3 and TRBJ1-2, reads EAGVVQSPRYKIIEKKQPVAFWCNPISGHNTLYWYLQNLGQGPELLIRYENEEAVDDSQLPKDRFSAERLKGVDSTLKIQPAELGDSAVYLCASSLAENGYTFGSGTRLTVV.

This clone was seen only once. This chain connects TRBV4-2 to TRBJ2-7; 7 positions agree with TRBD2. The CDR3 spans 16 residues. V was clipped by 1 base and J by 2 bases; unmatched bases: 8. CDR1 is LGHNA and CDR2 is YNFKEQ in the germline V gene. This CDR3 reads CASSQGVGTNPYEQYF. DNA of the CDR3: TGTGCCAGCAGCCAAGGAGTTGGGACTAACCCCTACGAGCAGTACTTC.

The V call is TRBV2, the J call TRBJ2-5; D unclear. V was cut by 8 bases and J by 2 bases, with 6 bases left in between. CDR3 length: 11 amino acids. Germline V CDR1 and CDR2: SNHLY, FYNNEI. Here the CDR3 reads CASDFQETQYF. The CDR3 DNA is TGTGCCAGCGACTTTCAAGAGACCCAGTACTTC.